This TCR beta chain was observed in a study of T cell repertoires in cytomegalovirus infection. Across the study: CMV epitopes that were recently identified and HLA-C-restricted were used alongside well-studied HLA-B-restricted ones. CMV infection together with matching HLA type was indicated by public TCR beta signatures.

Between the trimmed V and J ends, which lost 3 bases and 5 bases, there was a span of 14 bases. The CDR3 spans 15 residues. Germline values: CDR1 MGHRA, CDR2 YSYEKL. Regarding this clonotype: Its antigen remains unknown.

Regarding the study as a whole: Using cumulative public TCR beta family frequency, the authors identified those who carried CMV together with the relevant HLA. In two of eight donors, the top clonotype was HLA-C-restricted CMV-specific.

MiXCR, run by TCRdb on the reads, gives a single entry per CDR3 protein. The sample carries 100,000 to 150,000 distinct CDR3 sequences, approximately 30% recorded once. The sequencing used CD8+ T cells from cultured PBMCs, collected from culture after CMV antigen stimulation. The chain has TRBV4-1 and TRBJ1-5, with D unclear. This TCR came from a human donor in good health (CMV status not recorded). Some clones in this sample may be carry-over from other donors' samples. CDR3 DNA sequence: TGCGCCAGCAGCCAGACCCCCACGGGAGATCAGCCCCAGCATTTT. Translated: CASSQTPTGDQPQHF.